Listed below are T cell receptor beta chains from one sample, sequenced in a study of beta chain features in type 1 diabetes. The assay was immunoSEQ multiplex PCR, and TCRdb's table has in-frame clones only and misses some. The table lists around 250,000 clones, 13% to 15% of them singletons. Material: naive CD4+ T cells from blood. Receptor source: a woman in her forties in good health. CDR3s include the opening cysteine and the closing phenylalanine or tryptophan. The D gene is left open where the match is weak.

CDR3 protein | J gene | D gene | V gene
CSAGPTSGGLGEQYF | TRBJ2-7 | TRBD2 | TRBV29-1
CASSGNPPGLSSYNSPLHF | TRBJ1-6 | . | TRBV18
CASSLAGGGIMNTEAFF | TRBJ1-1 | . | TRBV5-1
CASSEAAGYQPQHF | TRBJ1-5 | . | TRBV25-1
CASSLGLGQGYGYTF | TRBJ1-2 | TRBD1 | TRBV7-9
CASSPQRQAVEGPQHF | TRBJ1-5 | . | TRBV5-8
CASSSSGGRGGRETQYF | TRBJ2-5 | TRBD2 | TRBV27
CASSPQGQRHEQYF | TRBJ2-7 | . | TRBV18
CASTVGAYNEQFF | TRBJ2-1 | . | TRBV19
CAISDRGATGELFF | TRBJ2-2 | . | TRBV10-3
CAISEWGQRNEQFF | TRBJ2-1 | TRBD1 | TRBV10-3
CASSYGDRIDNEQFF | TRBJ2-1 | . | TRBV6-5
CASSRGTGDNTEAFF | TRBJ1-1 | TRBD1 | TRBV18
CASSSGDGRRSYNEQFF | TRBJ2-1 | . | TRBV5-1
CSALGTVGSHEQYF | TRBJ2-7 | TRBD1 | TRBV29-1
CATSRASGRNTGELFF | TRBJ2-2 | . | TRBV15
CASSSPTGAWGYTF | TRBJ1-2 | TRBD1 | TRBV28
CAWSASGHTADSETQYF | TRBJ2-5 | . | TRBV30
CASSSPGQGAAGYTF | TRBJ1-2 | TRBD1 | TRBV27
CASKHAGEAFF | TRBJ1-1 | . | TRBV6-5
CASSRGQIQETQYF | TRBJ2-5 | TRBD1 | TRBV7-8
CASSVGDFGNTIYF | TRBJ1-3 | . | TRBV9
CASSPDYSDNYGYTF | TRBJ1-2 | . | TRBV18
CASTTWGSNEKLFF | TRBJ1-4 | . | TRBV25-1
CASRVSSGANVLTF | TRBJ2-6 | . | TRBV5-1
CASESSGTRYSTDTQYF | TRBJ2-3 | TRBD2 | TRBV19
CASSEQGASYEQYF | TRBJ2-7 | TRBD1 | TRBV2
CASRRLAGDHTQYF | TRBJ2-3 | TRBD2 | TRBV6-5
CASSLAGTSGGAAYNEQFF | TRBJ2-1 | TRBD2 | TRBV5-1
CASSVPHGTQETQYF | TRBJ2-5 | . | TRBV19
CASSPNVDSAKAFF | TRBJ1-1 | . | TRBV18
CASRHRASGTGELFF | TRBJ2-2 | . | TRBV6-1
CASSNKWGQPQHF | TRBJ1-5 | . | TRBV21-1
CASSGGRVYEQYF | TRBJ2-7 | . | TRBV6-6
CAGKGANNSPLHF | TRBJ1-6 | TRBD1 | TRBV28
CASSPPRRRETQYF | TRBJ2-5 | . | TRBV7-2